These 12 T cell receptor beta chains were sequenced from one sample in a study of cytotoxic CD8 clonotypes in ibrutinib-treated CLL. TCRdb's copy holds only in-frame clones and misses some; the assay was immunoSEQ multiplex PCR. The table shows roughly 150,000 clones, with under 85% occurring only once. Specimen: PBMCs, collected after 24 months of ibrutinib treatment. Receptor source: a human donor with chronic lymphocytic leukemia.

The chain carries TRBV6-5 and TRBJ1-4; D is perhaps TRBD1 (6 bases). The CDR3 is 15 residues long. Germline-derived CDR1 and CDR2 are MNHEY and SVGAGI. Between the trimmed V and J ends, which lost 8 bases and 7 bases, there was a span of 20 bases. In DNA form, the CDR3 reads TGTGCCAGCCTTAGAGCACAGGGTGTATTTGAAAAACTGTTTTTT. It encodes CASLRAQGVFEKLFF.

The J gene is TRBJ2-7, the V gene TRBV6-5; D remains unclear. Germline-derived CDR1 and CDR2 are MNHEY and SVGAGI. CDR3 length: 14 amino acids. V lost 0 bases, J lost 4 bases, and 10 bases lay in between. The CDR3 here is CASSYSLVDYEQYF. In DNA, the CDR3 is TGTGCCAGCAGTTACTCGTTAGTAGATTACGAGCAGTACTTC.

The genes are TRBV6-5 and TRBJ1-3; 7 bases are a match to TRBD1. Germline V gives CDR1 MNHEY, CDR2 SVGAGI. V dropped 4 bases and J dropped 0; count of bases not matched to a gene: 6. The CDR3 extends over 16 amino acids. DNA of the CDR3: TGTGCCAGCAGTTTACAGGGGTTAAACTCTGGAAACACCATATATTTT. It yields the protein CASSLQGLNSGNTIYF.

V and J are TRBV29-1 and TRBJ1-1; D is ambiguous. CDR1 and CDR2 from the germline V gene are SQVTM and ANQGSEA. The V end was cut by 0 bases, the J end by 3 bases, with 11 bases between. CDR3 size: 14 residues. Here the CDR3 DNA reads TGCAGCGTTGAAGATGCGGGGAGGGACACTGAAGCTTTCTTT. Translated, it gives CSVEDAGRDTEAFF.

The chain links TRBV7-2 to TRBJ2-7, with 16 nucleotides matching TRBD2. Trimming cost V 5 bases and J 5 bases; bases outside gene matches: 6. Germline values: CDR1 SGHTA, CDR2 FQGNSA. There are 16 residues in the CDR3. The CDR3 reads CASSPGLAGGPDEQYF. CDR3 nucleotide sequence: TGTGCCAGCAGCCCGGGACTAGCGGGAGGGCCCGACGAGCAGTACTTC.

The chain carries TRBV30 and TRBJ1-1; D is uncertain. Germline CDR1 GTSNPN, CDR2 SVGIG (reference sequence). V was cut by 4 bases and J by 1 base, with 10 bases left in between. The CDR3 contains 13 residues. CDR3 region: CAWKLGANTEAFF. CDR3 nucleotide sequence: TGTGCCTGGAAGCTTGGAGCGAACACTGAAGCTTTCTTT.

CDR3 in amino acids: CASSLGQYQETQYF. The CDR3 DNA follows: TGTGCCAGCAGTCTAGGACAATATCAAGAGACCCAGTACTTC. The V gene is TRBV6-6, the J gene TRBJ2-5; D possibly corresponds to TRBD1 (5 bases). Germline values: CDR1 MNHNY, CDR2 SVGAGI (reference sequence). Trimming took 5 bases from V and 2 from J, leaving 12 bases between them. The CDR3 covers 14 residues.

This clone was counted a single time. The V gene is TRBV5-1, the J gene TRBJ1-1; D unclear. This CDR3 region has 15 residues. Per germline, CDR1 SGHRS and CDR2 YFSETQ. V shed 0 bases and J shed 3 bases, with 12 bases lying between them. The CDR3 bases are TGCGCCAGCAGCTTGGCCGGGGTTCCGGACACTGAAGCTTTCTTT. Translation gives CASSLAGVPDTEAFF.

The rearrangement uses TRBV7-8 and TRBJ1-5; D not certain. The V gene lost 4 bases and the J gene lost 11 bases, with 15 bases spanning the gap. The CDR3 is 13 amino acids. Germline V gene data show CDR1 as SGHVS and CDR2 as FQNEAQ. CDR3 loop: CASSSGGQVAQHF. The CDR3 DNA reads as TGTGCCAGCAGCTCGGGAGGTCAGGTGGCCCAGCATTTT.

V and J are TRBV5-1 and TRBJ1-2; maybe TRBD1 (5 bases). Germline CDR1 SGHRS, CDR2 YFSETQ. There are 12 residues in the CDR3. Trimming removed 4 bases at V and 4 bases at J, with 8 bases between. CDR3 in amino acids: CASSLQGYGYTF. The CDR3 DNA reads as TGCGCCAGCAGCCTTCAGGGCTATGGCTACACCTTC.

The chain joins TRBV11-1 to TRBJ2-7, with a tentative D call TRBD2 (6 bases). The CDR3 consists of 15 residues. Germline V gene sequence: CDR1 SGHAT, CDR2 FQDESV (reference sequence). Trimming cost V 3 bases and J 5 bases, with 17 bases left between them. The CDR3 is CASSLETGVNHEQYF. The CDR3 DNA follows: TGTGCCAGCAGCTTGGAGACGGGAGTAAACCACGAGCAGTACTTC.

This clone was recorded only once. This rearrangement joins TRBV9 to TRBJ1-6, with TRBD1 matching over 10 bases. The CDR3 runs 19 residues. The V gene's germline CDR1 is SGDLS and CDR2 YYNGEE. The J segment lost 4 bases and the V segment lost 3 bases, leaving 13 bases of the junction unmatched. CDR3 nucleotides: TGTGCCAGCAGCGGGGGGACAGGGGACACAATAGAATATAATTCACCCCTCCACTTT. The encoded protein is CASSGGTGDTIEYNSPLHF.